Listed below are T cell receptor beta chains from one sample, sequenced in a study of beta chain features in type 1 diabetes. The repertoire was sequenced with immunoSEQ multiplex PCR; TCRdb's copy has only in-frame clones and lacks some. This sample has around 180,000 clones; 6.5% to 9.5% occur once, and the top ten carry about 0.9%. Material: central memory CD4+ T cells from blood. Every receptor here comes from a woman aged 40 to 55 with type 1 diabetes. The CDR3 runs from the conserved cysteine through the conserved F or W. D genes are given only for firm matches. Not every row has a clone size; where given, it reads once, few, many or a size class.

DNA: TGTGCCAGCAGCCAGTCTCAGGGGAGCTCCTACAATGAGCAGTTCTTC
CDR3: CASSQSQGSSYNEQFF
size: -
D: -
V: TRBV9
J: TRBJ2-1

DNA: TGTGCCAGCAGCTTAGGAGCGCTCAATGAGCAGTTCTTC
CDR3: CASSLGALNEQFF
size: -
D: -
V: TRBV11-2
J: TRBJ2-1

DNA: TGTGCCAGCAGCTTAGAGGAAACAGTTAAAGCTTTCTTT
CDR3: CASSLEETVKAFF
size: -
D: -
V: TRBV11-2
J: TRBJ1-1

DNA: TGTGCCAGCAGCTCTCGAATCGGGACATTCTATGGCTACACCTTC
CDR3: CASSSRIGTFYGYTF
size: few
D: -
V: TRBV6-6
J: TRBJ1-2

DNA: TGTGCCAGCAGTGAATATGACAGGGGATATGGCTACACCTTC
CDR3: CASSEYDRGYGYTF
size: -
D: TRBD1
V: TRBV6-1
J: TRBJ1-2

DNA: TGTGCCAGTAAGAACCCACGCTACAACACTGAAGCTTTCTTT
CDR3: CASKNPRYNTEAFF
size: -
D: -
V: TRBV19
J: TRBJ1-1

DNA: TGCAGCGTTGTGGAGGGGATTTATGGCTACACCTTC
CDR3: CSVVEGIYGYTF
size: -
D: -
V: TRBV29-1
J: TRBJ1-2

DNA: TGCGCCAGCAGCCAAGATTTGACAGGGATTGATGGCTACACCTTC
CDR3: CASSQDLTGIDGYTF
size: -
D: TRBD1
V: TRBV4-1
J: TRBJ1-2

DNA: TGTGCCAGCAGTTGGACAGGGGGCGACACTGAAGCTTTCTTT
CDR3: CASSWTGGDTEAFF
size: -
D: TRBD1
V: TRBV25-1
J: TRBJ1-1

DNA: TGTGCCAGCAGGACGAGGTCTCCCTACGAGCAGTACTTC
CDR3: CASRTRSPYEQYF
size: few
D: -
V: TRBV28
J: TRBJ2-7

DNA: TGTGCCAGCAGCCCGGAGTACTTCCATGGCTACACCTTC
CDR3: CASSPEYFHGYTF
size: few
D: -
V: TRBV7-9
J: TRBJ1-2

DNA: TGTGCCAGCTCACCACCGAGTCAGGGGAATGAGCAGTTCTTC
CDR3: CASSPPSQGNEQFF
size: -
D: -
V: TRBV18
J: TRBJ2-1

DNA: TGCGCCAGCAGCTTACAGGTTTTGGCCGGGGAGCTGTTTTTT
CDR3: CASSLQVLAGELFF
size: -
D: -
V: TRBV5-1
J: TRBJ2-2

DNA: TGTGCCAGTAGCCGACAGGGGACAGATACGCAGTATTTT
CDR3: CASSRQGTDTQYF
size: -
D: TRBD1
V: TRBV19
J: TRBJ2-3

DNA: TGTGCCAGCAGTTTAGAGGTAAAGGAGCAGTTCTTC
CDR3: CASSLEVKEQFF
size: few
D: -
V: TRBV28
J: TRBJ2-1

DNA: TGTGCCAGCACCAGGACAGGCTCCTACGAGCAGTACTTC
CDR3: CASTRTGSYEQYF
size: -
D: TRBD1
V: TRBV7-2
J: TRBJ2-7

DNA: TGTGCCAGCAGTTCCCGGACAGGGGCGGGGACTGAAGCTTTCTTT
CDR3: CASSSRTGAGTEAFF
size: many
D: TRBD1
V: TRBV2
J: TRBJ1-1

DNA: TGTGCCAGCAGCCGACAGGAAAACTATGGCTACACCTTC
CDR3: CASSRQENYGYTF
size: few
D: -
V: TRBV7-9
J: TRBJ1-2

DNA: TGTGCCAGCAGCCCCGGTAGGTGGGGGAGGAAGTACTTC
CDR3: CASSPGRWGRKYF
size: few
D: -
V: TRBV14
J: TRBJ2-7

DNA: TGCAGTTCTGACGGACAAGACGGCTACACCTTC
CDR3: CSSDGQDGYTF
size: -
D: -
V: TRBV20-1
J: TRBJ1-2

DNA: TGTGCCAGCAGCCCACGGGACACATCTGAGCAGTTCTTC
CDR3: CASSPRDTSEQFF
size: many
D: -
V: TRBV7-3
J: TRBJ2-1

DNA: TGTGCCACCAGCCGGGGGGGAAATGAGCAGTTCTTC
CDR3: CATSRGGNEQFF
size: few
D: TRBD2
V: TRBV15
J: TRBJ2-1

DNA: TGTGCCAGCTCACCTAGCACACCGGGTACTGAAGCTTTCTTT
CDR3: CASSPSTPGTEAFF
size: few
D: -
V: TRBV18
J: TRBJ1-1

DNA: TGTGCCAGCAGCGGCCCGGACAGGGTCTACGAGCAGTACTTC
CDR3: CASSGPDRVYEQYF
size: -
D: TRBD1
V: TRBV28
J: TRBJ2-7

DNA: TGTGCCAGCAGTTCCGCAGGGGCTGATTCACCCCTCCACTTT
CDR3: CASSSAGADSPLHF
size: -
D: -
V: TRBV28
J: TRBJ1-6

DNA: TGTGCCAGTAGCATTAGACAGGGACAAAATGAAAAACTGTTTTTT
CDR3: CASSIRQGQNEKLFF
size: -
D: TRBD1
V: TRBV19
J: TRBJ1-4

DNA: TGTGCCAGCAGTTACTCTCCAGGGATAGAGGATACGCAGTATTTT
CDR3: CASSYSPGIEDTQYF
size: -
D: -
V: TRBV6-6
J: TRBJ2-3

DNA: TGCAGCGTTGGAGGCCCTAGGGAAAAACTGTTTTTT
CDR3: CSVGGPREKLFF
size: few
D: -
V: TRBV29-1
J: TRBJ1-4

DNA: TGTGCCAGCAGCAGAAAACTAGGACGAACAGATACGCAGTATTTT
CDR3: CASSRKLGRTDTQYF
size: many
D: -
V: TRBV7-2
J: TRBJ2-3

DNA: TGTGCCAGCACAGGTCGTCGGCGGCGGGCAGATACGCAGTATTTT
CDR3: CASTGRRRRADTQYF
size: few
D: -
V: TRBV28
J: TRBJ2-3

DNA: TGCGCCAGCAGCAGTTCTAGCGGGGGTGAGACCCAGTACTTC
CDR3: CASSSSSGGETQYF
size: few
D: TRBD2
V: TRBV5-1
J: TRBJ2-5

DNA: TGTGCCAGCCAGACAGGGAGGCTCTACGAGCAGTACTTC
CDR3: CASQTGRLYEQYF
size: -
D: -
V: TRBV28
J: TRBJ2-7

DNA: TGTGCCAGCAGCACGCTAGCGGGAGCGGACACCGGGGAGCTGTTTTTT
CDR3: CASSTLAGADTGELFF
size: few
D: TRBD2
V: TRBV5-6
J: TRBJ2-2

DNA: TGTGCCAGCTCACCTGTGGGCGTTGAGAACTATGGCTACACCTTC
CDR3: CASSPVGVENYGYTF
size: -
D: -
V: TRBV18
J: TRBJ1-2

DNA: TGTGCCAGCAGTACCGTTCGGGGGAGCAATCAGCCCCAGCATTTT
CDR3: CASSTVRGSNQPQHF
size: -
D: -
V: TRBV27
J: TRBJ1-5

DNA: TGCGCCAGCAGCTCTTATAGTCAGGGTTATGGGACTGAAGCTTTCTTT
CDR3: CASSSYSQGYGTEAFF
size: few
D: -
V: TRBV5-1
J: TRBJ1-1

DNA: TGTGCCAGCAGCTCTGACAGGAACACTGAAGCTTTCTTT
CDR3: CASSSDRNTEAFF
size: -
D: -
V: TRBV7-3
J: TRBJ1-1

DNA: TGTGCCAGCTCACCTGTCGGGACAGGGGAACAGCCCCAGCATTTT
CDR3: CASSPVGTGEQPQHF
size: few
D: TRBD1
V: TRBV18
J: TRBJ1-5